This T cell receptor (beta chain) was recovered during a study of graft-versus-host responses after intestinal transplantation. Study at large: Each transplant was multivisceral, liver-intestinal, or isolated intestinal. Anti-thymocyte globulin was used for induction in all recipients, who then took tacrolimus and steroids for approximately 3 years.

Measured with immunoSEQ multiplex PCR; TCRdb has only the in-frame clones, and not every one. The sample includes over 80,000 clones, 91% seen only once; the top ten take about 0.18%. V lost 3 bases and J lost 2; bases outside the gene matches: 1. CDR3 length equals 15 residues. CDR1 and CDR2 (germline): LNHNV, YYDKDF (reference sequence). About this clone itself: Its antigen is not identified.

Whole-study results and caveats: GvH clones appeared in recipient marrow, some first in ileum or blood.

This chain links TRBV15 with TRBJ2-1, with 10 bases identical to TRBD2. The TCR sequence derives from a human donor who was the organ donor for an intestinal transplant. The sample was unstimulated CD4+ T cells sorted from spleen or lymph node cells, taken before transplant. The DNA for the CDR3 is TGTGCCACCAGCAGCGGACTAGCGGCCTACAATGAGCAGTTCTTC. This encodes CATSSGLAAYNEQFF.